One and the same sample provided the 16 T cell receptor beta chains below, sequenced in a study of T-cell memory formation after mild COVID-19. TCRdb recomputed calls from the 5' RACE reads with MiXCR, one row per CDR3 protein. The sample has 300,000 to 350,000 distinct CDR3 sequences, roughly 21% seen once. The sample was PBMCs or a T cell subset sorted from them (not recorded which). Receptors were obtained from a young man who had mild COVID-19 (a few samples of this study predate the infection). Cell type and time point are not known.

This clonotype was observed a few times. V is TRBV5-1 and J is TRBJ2-1; 11 nucleotides agree with TRBD1. This CDR3 has 14 amino acids. Germline V gene data show CDR1 as SGHRS and CDR2 as YFSETQ. The J segment lost 6 bases and the V segment lost 4 bases, leaving 3 bases of the junction unmatched. This CDR3 is CASSAGTGGNEQFF. For the CDR3, the DNA is TGCGCCAGCAGCGCCGGGACAGGGGGCAATGAGCAGTTCTTC.

This clonotype appeared many times. The rearrangement joins TRBV11-2 to TRBJ2-1, with D possibly TRBD2 on 6 matching bases. Germline-derived CDR1 and CDR2 are SGHAT and FQNNGV. CDR3 size: 13 residues. V lost 5 bases and J lost 9, with 14 bases in between. The CDR3 DNA is TGTGCCAGCAGCCCGGGACTTGGGGTTGAGCAGTTCTTC. Translated, it gives CASSPGLGVEQFF.

This clonotype was seen many times. The V call is TRBV25-1, the J call TRBJ1-5; D is perhaps TRBD1 (6 bases). From germline, CDR1 is MGHDK and CDR2 SYGVNS. CDR3 size: 16 residues. The V end lost 3 bases, the J end lost 0 bases, and 12 bases lay between the germline ends. This CDR3 reads CASSEDSEYSNQPQHF. The CDR3 nucleotides are TGTGCCAGCAGTGAGGACAGTGAGTATAGCAATCAGCCCCAGCATTTT.

V is TRBV20-1 and J is TRBJ1-5; 7 nucleotides line up with TRBD1. Germline loops: CDR1 DFQATT, CDR2 SNEGSKA (reference sequence). This CDR3 is built from 13 residues. The V gene end was trimmed by 4 bases and the J gene end by 3 bases; junction bases not matched to a gene: 3. The CDR3 spells CSANGQVNQPQHF. The DNA of the CDR3 is TGCAGTGCTAACGGACAGGTCAATCAGCCCCAGCATTTT.

The chain combines TRBV12-3 or TRBV12-4 with TRBJ2-1; D gene unclear. Deletions cut 6 bases from V and 5 bases from J, with 11 bases between. The CDR3 length is 13 residues. The CDR3 loop is CASSPAGHNEQFF. In DNA, the CDR3 is TGTGCCAGCAGCCCGGCAGGCCACAATGAGCAGTTCTTC.

This clonotype occurred many times. One junction end disagrees with the germline gene, perhaps due to a read error. The chain employs TRBV6-2 or TRBV6-3 and TRBJ2-1, with a possible D match to TRBD2 (5 bases). The length of the CDR3 is 9 residues. CDR1 and CDR2 from the germline V gene are MNHEY and SVGEGT. The CDR3 spells CTGVNEQFF. The CDR3 DNA sequence: TGCACCGGGGTCAATGAGCAGTTCTTC.

In this sample, this clonotype turned up many times. The gene calls are TRBV20-1 and TRBJ2-7; D is unclear. Germline V gene lookup returns CDR1 DFQATT and CDR2 SNEGSKA (reference sequence). This CDR3 has 13 residues. Deletions cut 0 bases from V and 6 bases from J, with 12 bases between. In DNA form, the CDR3 reads TGCAGTGCTAGAGAACATAAGACGGGCGAGCAGTACTTC. Its translation: CSAREHKTGEQYF.

This clonotype turned up a few times. The CDR3 DNA sequence: TGCGCCAGCAGCCAAGGGACAACCTACGAGCAGTACTTC. This encodes CASSQGTTYEQYF. This chain joins TRBV4-3 and TRBJ2-7; tentatively, D is TRBD1 (5 bases). Trimming removed 1 base from V and 2 bases from J, with 6 bases in between. This CDR3 has 13 amino acids. CDR1 and CDR2 from the germline V gene are LGHNA and YSLEER.

The V gene is TRBV28, the J gene TRBJ1-5, with D hard to call. V was trimmed by 3 bases and J by 5 bases, leaving 8 bases between them. The CDR3 runs 13 residues. CDR1 is MDHEN and CDR2 is SYDVKM in the germline V gene. The CDR3 DNA is TGTGCCAGCAGTTTCCCCGGTGATCAGCCCCAGCATTTT. This translates into CASSFPGDQPQHF.

J is TRBJ2-3 and V is TRBV12-3 or TRBV12-4, with 8 positions matching TRBD1. CDR3 length: 13 amino acids. Trimming took 6 bases from V and 6 from J; bases not matched to a gene: 5. CDR3 protein: CASSGQGPDTQYF. The DNA for the CDR3 is TGTGCCAGCAGCGGACAGGGTCCGGATACGCAGTATTTT.

The chain combines TRBV24-1 with TRBJ2-5; TRBD2 is a possible D gene (6 bases). CDR1 is KGHDR, CDR2 SFDVKD, per germline. The V and J ends lost 2 bases and 0 bases respectively, with 24 bases between them. The CDR3 runs to 20 residues. The CDR3 region has the DNA TGTGCCACCAGTGATTCCCCAGGCCGATCCGGGGGATTGTACCAAGAGACCCAGTACTTC. This sequence encodes CATSDSPGRSGGLYQETQYF.

This chain uses TRBV7-2 with TRBJ2-2; 8 positions agree with TRBD2. The V segment lost 5 bases and the J segment 6 bases; nucleotides outside the gene matches: 11. Germline CDR1 is SGHTA and CDR2 is FQGNSA. The CDR3 is 16 residues long. The CDR3: CASSPPGAGDPGELFF. Here the CDR3 DNA reads TGTGCCAGCAGCCCTCCGGGAGCGGGGGACCCCGGGGAGCTGTTTTTT. Filled out from reference TRBV7-2 and TRBJ2-2, the complete variable domain reads GAGVSQSPSNKVTEKGKDVELRCDPISGHTALYWYRQSLGQGLEFLIYFQGNSAPDKSGLPSDRFSAERTGGSVSTLTIQRTQQEDSAVYLCASSPPGAGDPGELFFGEGSRLTVL.

The table lists this clonotype with a few counts. This chain joins TRBV20-1 and TRBJ2-5, with TRBD1 matching over 7 bases. Germline CDR1 DFQATT, CDR2 SNEGSKA (reference sequence). The CDR3 runs 15 residues. The J segment lost 9 bases and the V segment lost 0 bases, leaving 13 bases of the junction unmatched. The CDR3, as DNA: TGCAGTGCTAGAGATAAGTCAGGGGGATATAGAGCCCAGTACTTC. Translation gives CSARDKSGGYRAQYF.

The gene calls are TRBV4-3 and TRBJ1-1, with D unresolved. Germline CDR1 LGHNA, CDR2 YSLEER. The CDR3 contains 16 residues. Trimming took 1 base from V and 4 from J, leaving 16 bases between them. CDR3 nucleotides: TGCGCCAGCAGCCAAGCTCAGAGCATGAGGGTCACTGAAGCTTTCTTT. This sequence encodes CASSQAQSMRVTEAFF.

This clonotype was detected only a few times. The chain joins TRBV12-3 or TRBV12-4 to TRBJ1-1; TRBD1 aligns across 9 bases. The CDR3 extends over 15 amino acids. After removal of 6 bases from V and 5 bases from J, the junction contained 10 bases not matched to a gene. In DNA, the CDR3 is TGTGCCAGCAGGAGGCTCACAGGGGGCGAAACTGAAGCTTTCTTT. This sequence encodes CASRRLTGGETEAFF.

This sequence joins TRBV3-1 and TRBJ2-7; D ambiguous. CDR1 and CDR2 from the germline V gene are LGHDT and YNNKEL (reference sequence). The V and J ends lost 1 base and 5 bases respectively, with 9 bases between them. CDR3 length: 13 amino acids. The CDR3 loop reads CASSQGGGDEQYV. The DNA of the CDR3 is TGTGCCAGCAGCCAAGGTGGTGGGGACGAGCAGTACGTC.